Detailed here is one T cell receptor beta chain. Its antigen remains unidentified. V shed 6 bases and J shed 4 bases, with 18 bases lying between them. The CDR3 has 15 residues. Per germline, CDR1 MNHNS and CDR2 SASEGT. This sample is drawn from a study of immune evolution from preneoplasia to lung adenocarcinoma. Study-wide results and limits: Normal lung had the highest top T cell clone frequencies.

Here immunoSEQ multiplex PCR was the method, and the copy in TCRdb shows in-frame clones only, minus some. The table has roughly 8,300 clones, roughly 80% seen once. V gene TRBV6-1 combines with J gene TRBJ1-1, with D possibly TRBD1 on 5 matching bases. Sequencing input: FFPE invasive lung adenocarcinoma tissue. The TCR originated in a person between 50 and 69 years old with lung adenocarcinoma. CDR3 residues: CASRSNRDPLTEAFF. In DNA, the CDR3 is TGTGCCAGCAGATCTAACCGGGACCCCCTCACTGAAGCTTTCTTT.